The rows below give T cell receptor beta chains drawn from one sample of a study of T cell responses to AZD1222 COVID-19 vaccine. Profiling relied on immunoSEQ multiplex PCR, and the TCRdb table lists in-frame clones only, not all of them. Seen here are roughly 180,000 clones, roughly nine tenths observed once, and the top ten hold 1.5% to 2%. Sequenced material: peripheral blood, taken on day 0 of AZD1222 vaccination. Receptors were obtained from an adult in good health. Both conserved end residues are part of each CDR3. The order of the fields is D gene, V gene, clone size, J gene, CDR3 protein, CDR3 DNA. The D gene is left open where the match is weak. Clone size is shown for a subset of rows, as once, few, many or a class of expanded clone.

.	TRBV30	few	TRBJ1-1	CAWDKGGYTEAFF	TGTGCCTGGGATAAGGGTGGATACACTGAAGCTTTCTTT
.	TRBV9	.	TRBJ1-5	CASGSTAYSNQPQHF	TGTGCCAGCGGATCCACAGCATATAGCAATCAGCCCCAGCATTTT
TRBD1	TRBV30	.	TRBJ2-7	CAWRAGQGASYEQYF	TGTGCCTGGAGGGCGGGACAGGGGGCTTCCTACGAGCAGTACTTC
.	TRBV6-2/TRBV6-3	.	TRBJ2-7	CASSHQPGRDEQYF	TGTGCCAGCAGTCACCAACCGGGTCGGGACGAGCAGTACTTC
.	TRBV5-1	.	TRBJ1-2	CASSSRGGAYGYTF	TGCGCCAGCAGCTCACGTGGGGGGGCCTATGGCTACACCTTC
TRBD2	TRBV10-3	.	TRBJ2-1	CAISLAGVNHNEQFF	TGTGCCATCAGTTTAGCGGGAGTCAACCACAATGAGCAGTTCTTC
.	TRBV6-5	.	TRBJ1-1	CASSIRDGNTEAFF	TGTGCCAGCAGCATCCGGGACGGGAACACTGAAGCTTTCTTT
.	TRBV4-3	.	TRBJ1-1	CASSQEAWGSTEAFF	TGCGCCAGCAGCCAAGAGGCTTGGGGGAGCACTGAAGCTTTCTTT
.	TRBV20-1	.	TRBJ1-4	CSASIRVTSTNEKLFF	TGCAGTGCTAGTATAAGGGTCACGTCAACTAATGAAAAACTGTTTTTT
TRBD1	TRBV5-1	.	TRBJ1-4	CASANQNRGIGEKLFF	TGCGCCAGCGCTAATCAGAACAGGGGGATAGGGGAAAAACTGTTTTTT
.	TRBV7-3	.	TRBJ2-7	CASSQSVLYEQYF	TGTGCCAGCAGCCAATCAGTACTCTACGAGCAGTACTTC
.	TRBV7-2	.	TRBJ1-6	CASSPEQGYNSPLHF	TGTGCCAGCAGCCCCGAGCAGGGGTATAATTCACCCCTCCACTTT
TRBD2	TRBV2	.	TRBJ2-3	CASGRERERDTQYF	TGTGCCAGCGGAAGGGAGCGGGAGCGGGATACGCAGTATTTT
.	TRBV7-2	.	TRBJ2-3	CASMRDRTTDTQYF	TGTGCCAGCATGCGGGATCGGACCACAGATACGCAGTATTTT
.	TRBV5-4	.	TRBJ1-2	CASSPRAAVSYGYTF	TGTGCCAGCAGCCCTCGCGCGGCAGTCTCCTATGGCTACACCTTC
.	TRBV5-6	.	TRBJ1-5	CASSLRAVPGNQPQHF	TGTGCCAGCAGCCTAAGGGCAGTCCCGGGAAATCAGCCCCAGCATTTT
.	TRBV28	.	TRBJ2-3	CAAGIPDTQYF	TGTGCCGCTGGGATTCCAGATACGCAGTATTTT
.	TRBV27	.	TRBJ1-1	CASHTNAGEAFF	TGTGCCAGTCACACAAATGCGGGCGAAGCTTTCTTT
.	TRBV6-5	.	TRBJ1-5	CASSTDYNQPQHF	TGTGCCAGCAGTACAGACTACAATCAGCCCCAGCATTTT
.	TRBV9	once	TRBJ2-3	CASSVLTTDTQYF	TGTGCCAGCAGCGTACTCACCACAGATACGCAGTATTTT
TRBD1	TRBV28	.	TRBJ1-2	CASGLSDRTSYGYTF	TGTGCCAGCGGCCTATCGGACAGGACTTCCTATGGCTACACCTTC
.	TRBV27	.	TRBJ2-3	CASSTPRKEQYF	TGTGCCAGCAGCACTCCTAGAAAGGAGCAGTATTTT
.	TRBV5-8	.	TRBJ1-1	CASSFRTEAFF	TGTGCCAGCAGCTTCAGAACTGAAGCTTTCTTT
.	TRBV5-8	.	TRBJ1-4	CASSPGRRDEKLFF	TGTGCCAGCAGCCCCGGACGGAGGGATGAAAAACTGTTTTTT
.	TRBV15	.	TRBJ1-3	CATSRGGNSGNTIYF	TGTGCCACCAGCAGAGGCGGAAACTCTGGAAACACCATATATTTT
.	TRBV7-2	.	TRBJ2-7	CASSLVEQYF	TGTGCCAGCAGCTTAGTCGAGCAGTACTTC
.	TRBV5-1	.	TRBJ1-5	CASSQGTAPNQPQHF	TGCGCCAGCAGCCAGGGGACCGCGCCGAATCAGCCCCAGCATTTT
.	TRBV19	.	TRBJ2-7	CASSIPGERDEQYF	TGTGCCAGTAGTATTCCGGGAGAGAGGGACGAGCAGTACTTC
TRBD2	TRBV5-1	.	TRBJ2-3	CASSLVLAGTTDTQYF	TGCGCCAGCAGCTTGGTTTTAGCGGGGACGACAGATACGCAGTATTTT
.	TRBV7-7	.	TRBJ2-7	CASRGTYEQYF	TGTGCCAGCAGGGGTACCTACGAGCAGTACTTC
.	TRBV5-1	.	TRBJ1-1	CASSFFPDRLNTEAFF	TGCGCCAGCAGCTTCTTCCCGGACAGACTGAACACTGAAGCTTTCTTT
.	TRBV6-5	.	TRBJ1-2	CASSYARDYGYTF	TGTGCCAGCAGTTACGCCAGGGATTATGGCTACACCTTC
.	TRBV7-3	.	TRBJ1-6	CASSLGVRTAFSPLHF	TGTGCCAGCAGCCTGGGGGTCCGCACAGCCTTTTCACCCCTCCACTTT
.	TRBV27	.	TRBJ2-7	CASGYRQGTYEQYF	TGTGCTAGTGGTTATAGGCAGGGTACGTACGAGCAGTACTTC
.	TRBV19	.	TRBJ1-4	CASSIVFGRSTNEKLFF	TGTGCCAGTAGTATAGTATTCGGCAGATCAACTAATGAAAAACTGTTTTTT
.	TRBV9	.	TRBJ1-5	CASSVDGGINQPQHF	TGTGCCAGCAGCGTAGACGGTGGCATCAATCAGCCCCAGCATTTT
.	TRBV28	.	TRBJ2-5	CASSGGTETQYF	TGTGCCAGCTCCGGGGGCACGGAGACCCAGTACTTC
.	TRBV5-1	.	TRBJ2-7	CASSLEEGLGEQYF	TGCGCCAGCAGCTTGGAGGAAGGGCTAGGAGAGCAGTACTTC
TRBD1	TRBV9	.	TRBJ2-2	CASSVGDRSDAGELFF	TGTGCCAGCAGCGTAGGGGACAGGTCAGATGCCGGGGAGCTGTTTTTT
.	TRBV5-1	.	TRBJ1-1	CASSLERGLGTEAFF	TGCGCCAGCAGCTTGGAGCGGGGGCTAGGGACTGAAGCTTTCTTT
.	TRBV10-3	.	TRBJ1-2	CAAGGITGFVSGYTF	TGTGCCGCCGGGGGGATTACAGGGTTTGTTAGTGGCTACACCTTC
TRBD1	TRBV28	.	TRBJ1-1	CASSRGGQGRGEAFF	TGTGCCAGCAGTCGAGGGGGACAGGGGCGCGGTGAAGCTTTCTTT
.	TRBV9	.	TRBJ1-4	CASSLEDGLGEKLFF	TGTGCCAGCAGCTTAGAGGACGGGTTAGGTGAAAAACTGTTTTTT
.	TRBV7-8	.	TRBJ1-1	CASSLMRIAEAFF	TGTGCCAGCAGCTTAATGAGAATAGCTGAAGCTTTCTTT
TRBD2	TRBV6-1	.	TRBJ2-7	CASSEGTSGAYEQYF	TGTGCCAGCAGTGAAGGGACTAGCGGAGCCTACGAGCAGTACTTC
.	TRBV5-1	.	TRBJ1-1	CASTLGPGGDTEAFF	TGCGCCAGCACCCTGGGACCCGGGGGGGACACTGAAGCTTTCTTT
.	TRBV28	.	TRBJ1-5	CASSLGGMGIYSNQPQHF	TGTGCCAGCAGTTTAGGGGGGATGGGGATATATAGCAATCAGCCCCAGCATTTT
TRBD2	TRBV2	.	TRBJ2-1	CASSATSGSYNEQFF	TGTGCCAGCAGTGCTACTAGCGGCTCCTACAATGAGCAGTTCTTC
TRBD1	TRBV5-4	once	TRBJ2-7	CASSSVPGQVVSEQYF	TGTGCCAGCAGCTCGGTACCGGGACAGGTCGTCTCCGAGCAGTACTTC
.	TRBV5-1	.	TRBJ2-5	CASSWGLGEETQYF	TGCGCCAGCAGCTGGGGTTTAGGCGAAGAGACCCAGTACTTC
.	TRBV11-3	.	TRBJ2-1	CASSLGILADNEQFF	TGTGCCAGCAGCTTAGGGATACTAGCCGATAATGAGCAGTTCTTC
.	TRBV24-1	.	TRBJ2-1	CATSDGYYNEQFF	TGTGCCACCAGTGATGGTTACTACAATGAGCAGTTCTTC
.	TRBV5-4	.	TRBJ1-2	CASSLGGIQGVGGYTF	TGTGCCAGCAGCTTGGGAGGGATACAGGGTGTGGGTGGCTACACCTTC
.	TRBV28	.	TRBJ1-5	CASDGGRGQPQHF	TGTGCCAGCGATGGGGGGCGAGGTCAGCCCCAGCATTTT